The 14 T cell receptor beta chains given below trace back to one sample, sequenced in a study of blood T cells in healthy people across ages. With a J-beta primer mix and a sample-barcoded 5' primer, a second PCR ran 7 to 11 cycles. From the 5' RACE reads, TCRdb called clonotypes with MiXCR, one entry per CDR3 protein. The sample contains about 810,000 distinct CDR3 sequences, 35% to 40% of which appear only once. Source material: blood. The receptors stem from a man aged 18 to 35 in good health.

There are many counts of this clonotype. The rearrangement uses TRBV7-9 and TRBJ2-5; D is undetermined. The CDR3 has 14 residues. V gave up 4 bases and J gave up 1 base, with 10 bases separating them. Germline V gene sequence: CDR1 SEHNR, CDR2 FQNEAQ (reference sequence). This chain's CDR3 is CASSSLQFQETQYF. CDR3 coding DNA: TGTGCCAGCAGCTCCCTCCAGTTCCAAGAGACCCAGTACTTC.

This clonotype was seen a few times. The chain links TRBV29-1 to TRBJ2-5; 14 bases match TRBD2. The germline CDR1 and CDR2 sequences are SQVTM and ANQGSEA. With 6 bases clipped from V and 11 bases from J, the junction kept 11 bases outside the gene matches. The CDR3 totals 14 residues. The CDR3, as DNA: TGCAGCGTCGGGACTAGCGGGGGTGACAATGAGCAGTACTTC. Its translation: CSVGTSGGDNEQYF.

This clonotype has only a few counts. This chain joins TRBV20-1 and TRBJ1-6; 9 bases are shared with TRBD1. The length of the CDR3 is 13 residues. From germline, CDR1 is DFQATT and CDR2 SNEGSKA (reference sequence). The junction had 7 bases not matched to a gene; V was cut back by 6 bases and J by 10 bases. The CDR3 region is CSARRTGVSPLHF. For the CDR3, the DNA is TGCAGTGCCCGCCGGACAGGGGTCTCACCCCTCCACTTT.

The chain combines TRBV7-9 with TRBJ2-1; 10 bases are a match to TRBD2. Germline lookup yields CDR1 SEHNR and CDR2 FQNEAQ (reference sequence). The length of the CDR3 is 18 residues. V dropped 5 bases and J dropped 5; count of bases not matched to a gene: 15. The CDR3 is CASSLSNRASGGNNEQFF. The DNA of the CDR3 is TGTGCCAGCAGCCTATCCAACCGGGCTAGCGGGGGAAACAATGAGCAGTTCTTC. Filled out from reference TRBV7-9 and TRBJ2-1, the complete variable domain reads DTGVSQNPRHKITKRGQNVTFRCDPISEHNRLYWYRQTLGQGPEFLTYFQNEAQLEKSRLLSDRFSAERPKGSFSTLEIQRTEQGDSAMYLCASSLSNRASGGNNEQFFGPGTRLTVL.

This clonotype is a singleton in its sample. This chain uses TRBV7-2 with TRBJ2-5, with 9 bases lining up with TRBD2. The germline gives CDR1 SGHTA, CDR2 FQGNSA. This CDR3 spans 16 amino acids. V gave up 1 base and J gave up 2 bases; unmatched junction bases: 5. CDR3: CASSLGSSGKQETQYF. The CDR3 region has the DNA TGTGCCAGCAGCTTAGGTTCTAGCGGGAAGCAAGAGACCCAGTACTTC.

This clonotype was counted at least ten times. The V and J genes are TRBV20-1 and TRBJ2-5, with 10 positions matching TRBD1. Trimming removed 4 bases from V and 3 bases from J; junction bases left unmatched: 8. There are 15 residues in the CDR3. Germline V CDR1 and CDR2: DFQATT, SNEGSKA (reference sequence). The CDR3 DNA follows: TGCAGTGCTACCTCGACAGGGGGCGAAAAAGAGACCCAGTACTTC. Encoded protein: CSATSTGGEKETQYF.

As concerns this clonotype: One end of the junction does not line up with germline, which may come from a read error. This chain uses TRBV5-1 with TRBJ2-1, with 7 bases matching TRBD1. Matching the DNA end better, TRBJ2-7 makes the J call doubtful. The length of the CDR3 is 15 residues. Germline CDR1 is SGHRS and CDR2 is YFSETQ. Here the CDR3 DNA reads TGCGCCAGCGGCTTGGACGGGACAGACTACAATGAGCAGTACTTC. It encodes CASGLDGTDYNEQYF.

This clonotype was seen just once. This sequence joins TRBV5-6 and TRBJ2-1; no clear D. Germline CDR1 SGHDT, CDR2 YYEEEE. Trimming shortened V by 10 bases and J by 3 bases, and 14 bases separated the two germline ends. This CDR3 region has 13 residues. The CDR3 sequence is CAGGWADYNEQFF. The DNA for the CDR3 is TGTGCCGGTGGGTGGGCAGACTACAATGAGCAGTTCTTC.

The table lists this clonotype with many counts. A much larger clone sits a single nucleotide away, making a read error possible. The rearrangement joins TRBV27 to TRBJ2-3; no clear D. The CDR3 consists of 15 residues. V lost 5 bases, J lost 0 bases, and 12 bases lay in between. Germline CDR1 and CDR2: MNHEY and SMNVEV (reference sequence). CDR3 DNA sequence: TGTGCCAGCAGTCCAGAACGAGAAAGCACAGATACGCAGTATTTT. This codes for CASSPERESTDTQYF.

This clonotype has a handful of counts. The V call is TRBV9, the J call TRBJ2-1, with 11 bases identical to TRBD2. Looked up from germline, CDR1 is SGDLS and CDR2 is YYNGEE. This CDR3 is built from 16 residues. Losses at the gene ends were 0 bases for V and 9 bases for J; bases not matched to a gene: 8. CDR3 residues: CASSVGGASGGCEQFF. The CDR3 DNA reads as TGTGCCAGCAGCGTAGGAGGGGCTAGCGGGGGGTGTGAGCAGTTCTTC.

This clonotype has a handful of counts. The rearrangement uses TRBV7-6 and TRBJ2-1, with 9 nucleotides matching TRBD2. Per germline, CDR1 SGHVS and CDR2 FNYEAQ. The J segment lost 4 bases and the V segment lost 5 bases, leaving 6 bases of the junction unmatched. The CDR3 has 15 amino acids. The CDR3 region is CASSGRLAEYNEQFF. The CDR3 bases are TGTGCCAGCAGCGGAAGACTAGCGGAGTACAATGAGCAGTTCTTC.

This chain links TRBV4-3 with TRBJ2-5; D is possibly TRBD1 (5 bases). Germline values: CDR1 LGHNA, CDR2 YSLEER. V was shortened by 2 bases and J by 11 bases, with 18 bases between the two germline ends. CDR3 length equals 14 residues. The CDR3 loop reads CASSQQTRGNEQYF. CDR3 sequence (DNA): TGCGCCAGCAGCCAACAGACAAGGGGCAATGAGCAGTACTTC.

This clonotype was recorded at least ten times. CDR3 nucleotide sequence: TGCGCCAGCAGCCAACAAACGGGGTACGAGCAGTACTTC. Translation: CASSQQTGYEQYF. The chain links TRBV4-1 to TRBJ2-7; D may be TRBD2 (5 bases). The V and J ends lost 2 bases and 4 bases respectively, with 9 bases between them. The germline CDR1 and CDR2 sequences are MGHRA and YSYEKL. The CDR3 sequence is 13 residues long.

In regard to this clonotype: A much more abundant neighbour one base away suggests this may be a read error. In DNA, the CDR3 is TGCGCCAGCAGCTCCGGGGGGGCCAAAAACATTCTGTACTTC. It encodes CASSSGGAKNILYF. This rearrangement joins TRBV5-1 to TRBJ2-4; 8 positions agree with TRBD2. The CDR3 totals 14 residues. Germline lookup yields CDR1 SGHRS and CDR2 YFSETQ.